The 23 T cell receptor beta chains in this list originate from one sample, sequenced in a study of blood T cell repertoires in COVID-19. Produced via immunoSEQ multiplex PCR; TCRdb's table is partial and in-frame only. This table has about 46,000 clones, 70% to 90% appearing once. The sample consisted of peripheral blood. These receptors all stem from a human donor in a cohort sampled during active COVID-19. The donor label of this sample is uncertain.

This clone was detected a few times. The chain links TRBV7-2 to TRBJ1-6; no clear D gene. Trimming left V 5 bases short and J 7 bases short, with 9 bases between. The CDR3 runs 13 residues. Germline CDR1 and CDR2: SGHTA and FQGNSA. As DNA, the CDR3 is TGTGCCAGCAGCCAACAGTTCAATTCACCCCTCCACTTT. Protein sequence: CASSQQFNSPLHF.

The J gene is TRBJ2-2, the V gene TRBV5-5; 7 bases match TRBD1. Unmatched junction bases numbered 5, after V lost 5 bases and J lost 4 bases. This CDR3 is 14 amino acids long. The germline gives CDR1 SGHKS, CDR2 YYEKEE (reference sequence). The CDR3 spells CASSPQGSTGELFF. The CDR3 region has the DNA TGTGCCAGCAGTCCACAGGGGAGCACCGGGGAGCTGTTTTTT.

The chain carries TRBV4-1 and TRBJ1-6; D is unresolved. Germline V lookup: CDR1 MGHRA, CDR2 YSYEKL. The CDR3 length is 16 residues. Trimming left V 3 bases short and J 7 bases short, with 16 bases between. As DNA, the CDR3 is TGCGCCAGCAGCCAGGACTCTGGGGTCACGAATTCACCCCTCCACTTT. Translation gives CASSQDSGVTNSPLHF.

The rearrangement links TRBV7-3 to TRBJ2-1, with 7 bases aligning to TRBD2. Per germline, CDR1 SGHTA and CDR2 FQGTGA. This CDR3 has 13 residues. Unmatched junction bases numbered 3, after V lost 4 bases and J lost 6 bases. CDR3 in DNA: TGTGCCAGCAGCTCGACTAGCATCAATGAGCAGTTCTTC. It codes for CASSSTSINEQFF.

The chain couples TRBV7-6 to TRBJ2-2; 7 bases map to TRBD2. This CDR3 comprises 15 residues. Germline CDR1 SGHVS, CDR2 FNYEAQ. J lost 5 bases, V lost 7 bases, and 10 bases had no gene match. CDR3 nucleotide sequence: TGTGCCAGCACCCCGAGGTCGGGACTAACCGGGGAGCTGTTTTTT. Amino acid sequence: CASTPRSGLTGELFF.

This chain connects TRBV27 to TRBJ1-1; no definite D call. This CDR3 has 13 residues. Germline values: CDR1 MNHEY, CDR2 SMNVEV (reference sequence). The V gene lost 4 bases and the J gene lost 3 bases, with 9 bases spanning the gap. The DNA of the CDR3 is TGTGCCAGCAGTTCCGCGAGAGACACTGAAGCTTTCTTT. Amino acids: CASSSARDTEAFF.

V gene TRBV5-1 combines with J gene TRBJ2-5; D may be TRBD2 (5 bases). The CDR3 has 14 amino acids. V lost 2 bases to trimming and J lost 2 bases, with 10 bases between them. CDR1 SGHRS and CDR2 YFSETQ come from the germline V gene. CDR3 DNA: TGCGCCAGCAGCTTAAGTGGACTTCAAGAGACCCAGTACTTC. It is translated as CASSLSGLQETQYF. The whole variable domain, remainder taken from reference TRBV5-1 and TRBJ2-5, is KAGVTQTPRYLIKTRGQQVTLSCSPISGHRSVSWYQQTPGQGLQFLFEYFSETQRNKGNFPGRFSGRQFSNSRSEMNVSTLELGDSALYLCASSLSGLQETQYFGPGTRLLVL.

This chain connects TRBV4-3 to TRBJ1-6, with a possible D match to TRBD1 (5 bases). CDR3 length: 15 residues. Trimming removed 5 bases at V and 5 bases at J, with 13 bases between. From germline, CDR1 is LGHNA and CDR2 YSLEER. This CDR3 is CASSIATGDNSPLHF. The CDR3 coding sequence is TGCGCCAGCAGCATAGCTACAGGAGATAATTCACCCCTCCACTTT.

This chain joins TRBV2 and TRBJ1-4; D remains ambiguous. The V and J ends lost 8 bases and 5 bases respectively, with 9 bases between them. CDR1 SNHLY and CDR2 FYNNEI come from the germline V gene. This CDR3 contains 12 residues. Here the CDR3 reads CASAQLNEKLFF. The CDR3 nucleotides are TGTGCCAGCGCACAGCTAAATGAAAAACTGTTTTTT.

This clone was recorded many times. The chain is built from TRBV2 and TRBJ2-2, with D perhaps TRBD1 (6 bases). Trimming removed 7 bases from V and 3 bases from J, with 15 bases in between. CDR1 SNHLY and CDR2 FYNNEI come from the germline V gene. The CDR3 spans 15 residues. The CDR3 sequence: CASKQGALHTGELFF. CDR3 DNA sequence: TGTGCCAGCAAACAGGGAGCCCTACACACCGGGGAGCTGTTTTTT.

The sample holds one count of this clone. The chain carries TRBV5-1 and TRBJ2-5, with D possibly TRBD2 on 5 matching bases. V shed 1 base and J shed 2 bases, with 12 bases lying between them. Germline V lookup: CDR1 SGHRS, CDR2 YFSETQ. The CDR3 runs to 15 residues. The CDR3 region is CASSLTRLPQETQYF. DNA for the CDR3: TGCGCCAGCAGCTTGACCCGACTACCACAAGAGACCCAGTACTTC.

This chain links TRBV18 with TRBJ2-7; maybe TRBD1 (5 bases). Germline lookup yields CDR1 KGHSH and CDR2 LQKENI. Trimming left V 3 bases short and J 5 bases short, with 14 bases between. The CDR3 has 14 amino acids. The CDR3 region is CASSPDSYPNEQYF. As DNA, the CDR3 is TGTGCCAGCTCACCTGACAGCTACCCCAACGAGCAGTACTTC.

The chain couples TRBV7-9 to TRBJ2-7; the match to TRBD2 covers 7 bases. Unmatched junction bases numbered 9, after V lost 5 bases and J lost 2 bases. Germline CDR1 SEHNR, CDR2 FQNEAQ (reference sequence). The CDR3 spans 15 residues. CDR3 sequence: CASSPPSGDAYEQYF. The DNA of the CDR3 is TGTGCCAGCAGCCCCCCTAGCGGCGATGCCTACGAGCAGTACTTC.

The chain is built from TRBV7-2 and TRBJ2-1, with a weak D call TRBD2 (7 bases). V was cut by 3 bases and J by 4 bases, with 13 bases left in between. Germline CDR1 is SGHTA and CDR2 is FQGNSA. There are 15 residues in the CDR3. The CDR3: CASSFRGGAYNEQFF. The CDR3 region has the DNA TGTGCCAGCAGCTTTCGTGGGGGGGCATACAATGAGCAGTTCTTC.

This rearrangement joins TRBV20-1 to TRBJ2-7, with a possible D match to TRBD2 (6 bases). V was shortened by 1 base and J by 5 bases, with 6 bases between the two germline ends. Germline CDR1 and CDR2: DFQATT and SNEGSKA (reference sequence). The CDR3 has 11 residues. CDR3 nucleotides: TGCAGTGCTAGAGGGGGGGACGAGCAGTACTTC. This gives the protein CSARGGDEQYF.

This rearrangement joins TRBV4-3 to TRBJ1-4, with unresolved D. Trimming pared 0 bases from V and 8 bases from J, leaving 22 bases between. The CDR3 length is 18 residues. Germline lookup yields CDR1 LGHNA and CDR2 YSLEER. The CDR3 DNA is TGCGCCAGCAGCCAAGACCCGCTGGGCCAATCTTCGAAGGAAAAACTGTTTTTT. Translating gives CASSQDPLGQSSKEKLFF.

This clone appeared a few times. The chain is built from TRBV13 and TRBJ1-1; D is unclear. The germline gives CDR1 PRHDT, CDR2 FYEKMQ (reference sequence). Trimming shortened V by 1 base and J by 0 bases, and 15 bases separated the two germline ends. This CDR3 contains 17 residues. CDR3: CASSLVYPQNMNTEAFF. In DNA form, the CDR3 reads TGTGCCAGCAGCTTAGTTTACCCTCAGAACATGAACACTGAAGCTTTCTTT. The full variable domain, with the rest looked up from reference TRBV13 and TRBJ1-1, is AAGVIQSPRHLIKEKRETATLKCYPIPRHDTVYWYQQGPGQDPQFLISFYEKMQSDKGSIPDRFSAQQFSDYHSELNMSSLELGDSALYFCASSLVYPQNMNTEAFFGQGTRLTVV.

The chain uses TRBV18 and TRBJ2-7, with D possibly matching TRBD1 (5 bases). Trimming removed 4 bases from V and 3 bases from J, with 13 bases in between. The CDR3 runs to 14 residues. Germline CDR1 reads KGHSH; CDR2 reads LQKENI. CDR3 coding DNA: TGTGCCAGCTCACGGGTGGGGCAATTCTACGAGCAGTACTTC. It is translated as CASSRVGQFYEQYF.

The CDR3 is CASSPGNNYGYTF. CDR3 nucleotides: TGTGCCAGCTCACCGGGCAATAACTATGGCTACACCTTC. This sequence joins TRBV18 and TRBJ1-2; unclear D gene. The germline V gene has CDR1 KGHSH and CDR2 LQKENI. This CDR3 comprises 13 residues. V was pared by 3 bases and J by 1 base, with 6 bases between. Supplemented by reference TRBV18 and TRBJ1-2, the full variable domain reads NAGVMQNPRHLVRRRGQEARLRCSPMKGHSHVYWYRQLPEEGLKFMVYLQKENIIDESGMPKERFSAEFPKEGPSILRIQQVVRGDSAAYFCASSPGNNYGYTFGSGTRLTVV.

The V and J genes are TRBV10-3 and TRBJ2-2; 7 nucleotides line up with TRBD2. The CDR3 sequence is 13 residues long. Germline V gives CDR1 ENHRY, CDR2 SYGVKD. The V gene end was trimmed by 6 bases and the J gene end by 5 bases; junction bases not matched to a gene: 3. CDR3 sequence: CAIRTGGTGELFF. The CDR3 bases are TGTGCCATCAGGACCGGGGGGACCGGGGAGCTGTTTTTT.

The chain joins TRBV4-3 to TRBJ2-2; D is possibly TRBD1 (6 bases). The CDR3 runs 16 residues. CDR1 LGHNA and CDR2 YSLEER come from the germline V gene. V gave up 4 bases and J gave up 1 base, with 13 bases separating them. CDR3 bases: TGCGCCAGCAGCCCTACTACGGGACAGAACACCGGGGAGCTGTTTTTT. This encodes CASSPTTGQNTGELFF.

The genes are TRBV28 and TRBJ2-2, with D possibly matching TRBD1 (6 bases). This CDR3 is built from 13 residues. Germline V lookup: CDR1 MDHEN, CDR2 SYDVKM. V was cut by 8 bases and J by 1 base, with 8 bases left in between. CDR3 DNA sequence: TGTGCCAGCGGGGGCCGGAACACCGGGGAGCTGTTTTTT. Its translation is CASGGRNTGELFF.

This chain uses TRBV28 with TRBJ2-7, with TRBD1 matching 11 bases. After removal of 8 bases from V and 3 bases from J, the junction contained 6 bases not matched to a gene. Germline V gives CDR1 MDHEN, CDR2 SYDVKM. The CDR3 has 14 residues. CDR3 nucleotides: TGTGCCAGCGTGGGACAGGGGGAAAGCTACGAGCAGTACTTC. Residues: CASVGQGESYEQYF.